The 21 T cell receptor beta chains below all came from one sample that was sequenced in a study of blood T cells in healthy people across ages. The authors ran a second PCR of about 7 to 11 cycles using a sample-barcoded 5' primer and a J-beta primer mix. TCRdb re-analysed the 5' RACE reads in MiXCR, keeping a single row per CDR3 protein. The profile shows roughly 900,000 distinct CDR3 sequences, about 30% of them singletons. Specimen: blood. All receptors come from a woman of 80 years or more in good health.

This clonotype was counted many times. The chain joins TRBV20-1 to TRBJ2-4; a possible D gene is TRBD1 (6 bases). The CDR3 has 11 amino acids. CDR1 and CDR2 (germline): DFQATT, SNEGSKA (reference sequence). The CDR3 DNA reads TGCACAGTTTTACAGGGACACATTCAGTACTTC. Amino acids: CTVLQGHIQYF.

The genes are TRBV5-5 and TRBJ2-7; the D gene is possibly TRBD1 (6 bases). The V end lost 0 bases, the J end lost 3 bases, and 10 bases lay between the germline ends. The CDR3 spans 14 residues. Germline CDR1 and CDR2: SGHKS and YYEKEE (reference sequence). The CDR3 loop reads CASSLVAGDYEQYF. The CDR3 nucleotides are TGTGCCAGCAGCTTGGTCGCAGGGGACTACGAGCAGTACTTC.

This clonotype was detected a few times. The chain links TRBV28 to TRBJ2-7, with 10 bases that match TRBD1. With 7 bases clipped from V and 5 bases from J, the junction kept 11 bases outside the gene matches. This CDR3 has 15 amino acids. Germline assignment: CDR1 MDHEN and CDR2 SYDVKM. The CDR3 sequence: CASTTGTGAVHEQYF. The CDR3 region has the DNA TGTGCCAGCACAACCGGGACAGGGGCCGTCCACGAGCAGTACTTC.

This clonotype has a count of ten or more. The V and J genes are TRBV20-1 and TRBJ2-1; D gene uncertain. This CDR3 has 11 amino acids. Trimming took off 2 bases at V and 8 bases at J, with 7 bases between the two ends. Germline CDR1 reads DFQATT; CDR2 reads SNEGSKA (reference sequence). This CDR3 reads CSARKNDEQFF. The CDR3 nucleotides read TGCAGTGCTAGAAAGAATGATGAGCAGTTCTTC.

This clonotype was counted a few times. This rearrangement joins TRBV12-3 or TRBV12-4 to TRBJ2-5; D is undetermined. The last part of the DNA fits TRBJ2-7 better; the J call may be wrong. The CDR3 is 13 amino acids. CDR3: CASSFGTSYEQYF. In DNA form, the CDR3 reads TGTGCCAGCAGTTTCGGCACATCCTACGAGCAGTACTTC.

Regarding this clonotype: A much larger clone lies a single base off, so this may be a read error. This sequence joins TRBV5-1 and TRBJ2-5, with no clear D. V was shortened by 1 base and J by 11 bases, with 18 bases between the two germline ends. The length of the CDR3 is 14 residues. CDR1 is SGHRS and CDR2 is YFSETQ in the germline V gene. The CDR3 loop is CASSLPESPNEQYF. CDR3 nucleotides: TGCGCCAGCAGCTTGCCGGAGAGCCCCAATGAGCAGTACTTC.

This clonotype was picked up many times. This rearrangement joins TRBV4-2 to TRBJ1-2; D is unresolved. V shed 1 base and J shed 4 bases, with 19 bases lying between them. Germline CDR1 reads LGHNA; CDR2 reads YNFKEQ. The CDR3 is 17 residues long. As DNA, the CDR3 is TGTGCCAGCAGCCAAGTAACCGGTTCAGAGGATCCCTATGGCTACACCTTC. Translated, it gives CASSQVTGSEDPYGYTF.

This clonotype was observed many times. The chain links TRBV4-3 to TRBJ1-6; weak D call: TRBD1 (5 bases). With 0 bases removed from V and 0 bases from J, the gap between germline ends came to 12 bases. CDR3 length: 18 residues. Per the germline V gene, CDR1 is LGHNA and CDR2 is YSLEER. The CDR3 sequence is CASSQDQGASSYNSPLHF. The CDR3 nucleotides read TGCGCCAGCAGCCAAGATCAGGGAGCAAGCTCCTATAATTCACCCCTCCACTTT.

The genes are TRBV20-1 and TRBJ2-2; D tentatively fits TRBD1 or TRBD2 (5 bases each). Germline V gene sequence: CDR1 DFQATT, CDR2 SNEGSKA (reference sequence). This CDR3 region has 15 residues. Trimming left V 1 base short and J 6 bases short, with 15 bases between. The DNA of the CDR3 is TGCAGTGCTAGAGTAACGAGGGGCGGGTCCGGGGAGCTGTTTTTT. This encodes CSARVTRGGSGELFF.

A word on this clonotype: A much larger clone is a single base away; this may be a read error. The rearrangement joins TRBV2 to TRBJ2-1, with D perhaps assigned TRBD1 or TRBD2 (5 bases each). CDR1 SNHLY and CDR2 FYNNEI come from the germline V gene. Trimming took off 4 bases at V and 13 bases at J, with 23 bases between the two ends. There are 15 residues in the CDR3. The CDR3 protein is CASSVGTRRAETQFF. CDR3 in DNA: TGTGCCAGCAGTGTTGGGACCCGCAGGGCGGAGACCCAGTTCTTC.

The chain joins TRBV4-1 to TRBJ1-1, with D unclear. The CDR3 has 15 amino acids. Between the trimmed V and J ends, which lost 0 bases and 3 bases, there was a span of 11 bases. CDR1 MGHRA and CDR2 YSYEKL come from the germline V gene. The chain's CDR3 is CASSQDTRSHTEAFF. DNA for the CDR3: TGCGCCAGCAGCCAAGATACGAGGTCTCACACTGAAGCTTTCTTT.

This clonotype showed up many times. The CDR3 DNA sequence: TGTGCCAGCAGCGTAGGACAGGGGGCGCAGGCTGAGCAGTTCTTC. Protein sequence: CASSVGQGAQAEQFF. The rearrangement links TRBV9 to TRBJ2-1; TRBD1 aligns across 10 bases. CDR1 and CDR2 from the germline V gene are SGDLS and YYNGEE. The CDR3 consists of 15 residues. Trimming took 0 bases from V and 9 from J; bases not matched to a gene: 6.

In regard to this clonotype: A much larger clone sits a single nucleotide away, making a read error possible. The V call is TRBV20-1, the J call TRBJ1-6; D perhaps matches TRBD1 (6 bases). The germline V gene has CDR1 DFQATT and CDR2 SNEGSKA (reference sequence). V shed 3 bases and J shed 8 bases, with 11 bases lying between them. This CDR3 has 13 amino acids. In DNA, the CDR3 is TGCAGTGCTAGGGGGGGCTCTTATTCACCCCTCCACTTT. Protein product: CSARGGSYSPLHF.

The sample holds a few counts of this clonotype. The gene calls are TRBV12-3 or TRBV12-4 and TRBJ2-3; 8 bases map to TRBD2. With V trimmed by 5 bases and J by 2 bases, 9 bases remained unmatched. This CDR3 has 16 residues. The CDR3 protein is CASSNRGGVFTDTQYF. Here the CDR3 DNA reads TGTGCCAGCAGTAATCGGGGGGGGGTGTTCACAGATACGCAGTATTTT.

The rearrangement uses TRBV20-1 and TRBJ2-3, with 8 bases matching TRBD2. With V trimmed by 1 base and J by 5 bases, 17 bases remained unmatched. Germline CDR1 and CDR2: DFQATT and SNEGSKA (reference sequence). The CDR3 runs to 18 residues. The CDR3 reads CSARGPGSGVIVVDTQYF. The CDR3 DNA follows: TGCAGTGCTAGAGGTCCGGGTAGCGGGGTAATAGTAGTAGATACGCAGTATTTT.

This clonotype was found a few times. The chain combines TRBV5-4 with TRBJ2-3; TRBD2 agrees at 10 bases. Trimming removed 4 bases from V and 4 bases from J; junction bases left unmatched: 6. The CDR3 runs 15 residues. The germline V gene encodes CDR1 SGHNT and CDR2 YYREEE (reference sequence). CDR3 residues: CASSRLAGVPDTQYF. In DNA form, the CDR3 reads TGTGCCAGCAGCCGCCTAGCGGGGGTTCCAGATACGCAGTATTTT. Supplemented by reference TRBV5-4 and TRBJ2-3, the full variable domain reads ETGVTQSPTHLIKTRGQQVTLRCSSQSGHNTVSWYQQALGQGPQFIFQYYREEENGRGNFPPRFSGLQFPNYSSELNVNALELDDSALYLCASSRLAGVPDTQYFGPGTRLTVL.

V is TRBV20-1 and J is TRBJ1-5; TRBD1 is a possible D gene (5 bases). V was shortened by 2 bases and J by 7 bases, with 12 bases between the two germline ends. The germline CDR1 and CDR2 sequences are DFQATT and SNEGSKA (reference sequence). CDR3 size: 13 residues. The CDR3 sequence: CSARSTGLQPQHF. The CDR3 coding sequence is TGCAGTGCTAGATCAACAGGTTTGCAGCCCCAGCATTTT.

This clonotype was observed at least ten times. V and J are TRBV10-1 and TRBJ2-4; possibly TRBD2 for D (5 bases). This CDR3 has 15 amino acids. CDR1 WNHNN and CDR2 SYGVQD come from the germline V gene (reference sequence). Trimming took off 8 bases at V and 4 bases at J, with 18 bases between the two ends. The CDR3 nucleotides are TGCGCCAGCCCTGTAGCCGGACGAGGGAAAAACATTCAGTACTTC. Translating it yields CASPVAGRGKNIQYF.

The chain joins TRBV12-3 or TRBV12-4 to TRBJ1-3; TRBD1 might be the D (6 bases). The CDR3 covers 14 residues. Trimming took 4 bases from V and 3 from J, leaving 10 bases between them. The CDR3 nucleotides are TGTGCCAGCAGTTCAACAGGGAGTGGAAACACCATATATTTT. Translated, it gives CASSSTGSGNTIYF.

The chain carries TRBV20-1 and TRBJ1-4; maybe TRBD1 (6 bases). The CDR3 length is 16 residues. Germline lookup yields CDR1 DFQATT and CDR2 SNEGSKA (reference sequence). V shed 1 base and J shed 7 bases, with 19 bases lying between them. This chain's CDR3 is CSARGSGGQGGEKLFF. Here the CDR3 DNA reads TGCAGTGCTAGAGGTTCTGGGGGGCAGGGCGGTGAAAAACTGTTTTTT.

This clonotype was seen at least ten times. The chain combines TRBV5-1 with TRBJ2-3; 7 nucleotides agree with TRBD1. The J segment lost 3 bases and the V segment lost 4 bases, leaving 5 bases of the junction unmatched. Germline assignment: CDR1 SGHRS and CDR2 YFSETQ. The CDR3 loop spans 14 amino acids. For the CDR3, the DNA is TGCGCCAGCAGCCTTAGGACAGGAACAGATACGCAGTATTTT. Residues: CASSLRTGTDTQYF.